The 15 T cell receptor beta chains in this list originate from one sample, sequenced in a study of identical twins. One entry per CDR3 protein, called by TCRdb with MiXCR from the 5' RACE reads. The sample lists about 530,000 distinct CDR3 sequences; roughly 15% were seen once. This sample also belongs to another study, concerning yellow fever vaccine responses in identical twins.

Input material: CD4+ T cells sorted from blood. The receptors stem from a woman aged 18-29 years in good health.

This clonotype was seen only a few times. This rearrangement joins TRBV12-3 or TRBV12-4 to TRBJ2-5; 9 bases are shared with TRBD2. The CDR3 has 17 amino acids. With 2 bases clipped from V and 4 bases from J, the junction kept 11 bases outside the gene matches. The CDR3 loop is CASSLYFRAGGAETQYF. For the CDR3, the DNA is TGTGCCAGCAGTTTATATTTCCGAGCGGGGGGTGCAGAGACCCAGTACTTC.

Only a few counts were recorded for this clonotype. The V call is TRBV3-1, the J call TRBJ2-7, with D unresolved. V lost 4 bases and J 3 bases, leaving 22 bases between the germline ends. Germline V gene lookup returns CDR1 LGHDT and CDR2 YNNKEL (reference sequence). The CDR3 consists of 17 residues. CDR3 in DNA: TGTGCCAGCAGCCTGCTAACGGGTGGAACCCTTCACTACGAGCAGTACTTC. Translating gives CASSLLTGGTLHYEQYF.

This clonotype has a handful of counts. The chain is built from TRBV7-2 and TRBJ2-5, with D perhaps TRBD1 (5 bases). The CDR3 contains 14 residues. Trimming took 6 bases from V and 5 from J, leaving 16 bases between them. Looked up from germline, CDR1 is SGHTA and CDR2 is FQGNSA. Written as DNA, the CDR3 is TGTGCCAGCAGACAGGACACGCTGGTGGAGACCCAGTACTTC. Amino acid sequence: CASRQDTLVETQYF.

This clonotype was observed a handful of times. CDR3 sequence (DNA): TGTGCCATCAGTTTAGCGGGAGCCTCCTACGAGCAGTACTTC. It yields the protein CAISLAGASYEQYF. The rearrangement links TRBV10-3 to TRBJ2-7, with 9 nucleotides matching TRBD2. The trim removed 5 bases at V and 0 bases at J, leaving 2 bases unmatched. The CDR3 extends over 14 amino acids. The germline V gene encodes CDR1 ENHRY and CDR2 SYGVKD.

This sequence joins TRBV12-3 or TRBV12-4 and TRBJ1-2; unclear D gene. Trimming took 6 bases from V and 3 from J, leaving 17 bases between them. The CDR3 spans 15 residues. CDR3 coding DNA: TGTGCCAGCAGATTACAGACATTGGCGGACTATGGCTACACCTTC. This sequence encodes CASRLQTLADYGYTF.

The V call is TRBV24-1, the J call TRBJ2-1; D is uncertain. The CDR3 runs to 16 residues. The germline V and J ends were trimmed by 3 bases and 0 bases, with 11 bases remaining between them. CDR1 KGHDR and CDR2 SFDVKD come from the germline V gene. In DNA, the CDR3 is TGTGCCACCAGTGATGTAGGGAAGGGCTCCTACAATGAGCAGTTCTTC. Its translation is CATSDVGKGSYNEQFF.

The chain uses TRBV7-9 and TRBJ2-1, with D perhaps matching TRBD1 or TRBD2 (5 bases each). There are 14 residues in the CDR3. The germline V and J ends were trimmed by 6 bases and 8 bases, with 17 bases remaining between them. Germline V gene lookup returns CDR1 SEHNR and CDR2 FQNEAQ (reference sequence). CDR3 sequence reads: CASSRDLGVDEQFF. The CDR3 region has the DNA TGTGCCAGCAGTCGGGACCTAGGTGTGGATGAGCAGTTCTTC.

The V and J genes are TRBV28 and TRBJ2-3, with D possibly being TRBD1 or TRBD2 (5 bases each). V lost 3 bases and J 5 bases, leaving 15 bases between the germline ends. There are 15 residues in the CDR3. Looked up from germline, CDR1 is MDHEN and CDR2 is SYDVKM. Written as DNA, the CDR3 is TGTGCCAGCAGTTTGTCCGGGGCCTTCATAGATACGCAGTATTTT. Protein: CASSLSGAFIDTQYF.

This clonotype was counted between two and nine times. The chain has TRBV7-8 and TRBJ2-1, with 10 bases lining up with TRBD1. CDR3 size: 18 residues. The V and J ends lost 1 base and 4 bases, in that order; junction bases with no gene match: 10. The germline gives CDR1 SGHVS, CDR2 FQNEAQ. CDR3: CASSLEVVWTGGYNEQFF. CDR3 DNA: TGTGCCAGCAGCTTAGAGGTCGTTTGGACAGGGGGGTACAATGAGCAGTTCTTC.

CDR3 DNA: TGTGCCAACCAAGTCAACACAGATACGCAGTATTTT. It specifies CANQVNTDTQYF. The rearrangement links TRBV10-3 to TRBJ2-3, with D uncertain. V dropped 10 bases and J dropped 2 bases, with 10 bases sitting between them. CDR3 length equals 12 residues. CDR1 is ENHRY and CDR2 is SYGVKD in the germline V gene.

This sequence joins TRBV6-5 and TRBJ2-1; 9 bases align to TRBD2. J lost 7 bases, V lost 0 bases, and 10 bases had no gene match. CDR3 length: 17 amino acids. Germline-derived CDR1 and CDR2 are MNHEY and SVGAGI. In DNA form, the CDR3 reads TGTGCCAGCAGTTACTCGACCCCCGGGACTAGCTCGAATGAGCAGTTCTTC. Encoded protein: CASSYSTPGTSSNEQFF.

This chain connects TRBV10-3 to TRBJ2-3; D possibly corresponds to TRBD2 (7 bases). Trimming left V 3 bases short and J 4 bases short, with 17 bases between. The germline V gene has CDR1 ENHRY and CDR2 SYGVKD. The CDR3 extends over 16 amino acids. DNA for the CDR3: TGTGCCATCAGTGATTGGGGGGGGCGGCTCCCAGATACGCAGTATTTT. This translates into CAISDWGGRLPDTQYF.

This clonotype was counted between two and nine times. The CDR3 coding sequence is TGTGCCAGCAGTTTAGCGCTGTTAAACACTGAAGCTTTCTTT. Translating it yields CASSLALLNTEAFF. The chain uses TRBV12-3 or TRBV12-4 and TRBJ1-1; D unclear. Trimming removed 0 bases from V and 2 bases from J, with 7 bases in between. The CDR3 length is 14 residues.

This chain connects TRBV2 to TRBJ2-1, with 14 bases identical to TRBD2. The CDR3 sequence is 17 residues long. Germline V gene lookup returns CDR1 SNHLY and CDR2 FYNNEI. V shed 6 bases, J shed 4 bases, and the junction held 8 bases outside the gene matches. CDR3 protein: CASRAGTSGSGYNEQFF. CDR3 coding DNA: TGTGCCAGCAGGGCCGGGACTAGCGGGAGTGGGTACAATGAGCAGTTCTTC.

V and J are TRBV28 and TRBJ1-3; the D is unclear. The CDR3 totals 18 residues. The ends were cut back, 5 bases at V and 0 bases at J, with 20 bases in the middle. Germline CDR1 MDHEN, CDR2 SYDVKM. The CDR3 bases are TGTGCCAGCAGTCCTAGGATAAAAGGAGCCGTCTCTGGAAACACCATATATTTT. Its protein is CASSPRIKGAVSGNTIYF.